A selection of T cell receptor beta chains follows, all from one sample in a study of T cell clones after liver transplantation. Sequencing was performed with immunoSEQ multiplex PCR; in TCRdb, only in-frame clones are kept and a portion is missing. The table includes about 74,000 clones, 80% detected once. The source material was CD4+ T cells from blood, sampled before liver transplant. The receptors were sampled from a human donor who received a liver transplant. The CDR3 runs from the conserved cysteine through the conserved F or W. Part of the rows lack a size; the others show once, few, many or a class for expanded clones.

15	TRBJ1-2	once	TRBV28	CASSSSGTDTYGYTF
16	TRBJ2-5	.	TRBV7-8	CASSLEAGGVLETQYF
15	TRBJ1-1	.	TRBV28	CATTESDRGGTEAFF
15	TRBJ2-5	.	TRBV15	CATSRDRDPSETQYF
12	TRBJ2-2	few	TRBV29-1	CSVERGAGELFF
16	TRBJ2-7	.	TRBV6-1	CASSVRAPASSNEQYF
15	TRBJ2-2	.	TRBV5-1	CASSLAERNTGELFF
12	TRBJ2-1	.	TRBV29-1	CSVGQGYNEQFF
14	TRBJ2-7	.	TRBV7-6	CASSLPGDEYEQYF
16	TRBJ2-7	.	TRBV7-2	CASSLGRQSNSYEQYF
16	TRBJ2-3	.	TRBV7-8	CASSLYGRGLGNTQYF
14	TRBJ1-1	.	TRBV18	CASSPQTGLTEAFF
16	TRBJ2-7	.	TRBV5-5	CASSLSGTASSYEQYF
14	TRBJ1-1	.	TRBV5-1	CASSLERDRTEAFF
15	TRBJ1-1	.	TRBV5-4	CASRSMTEANTEAFF
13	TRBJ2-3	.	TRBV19	CASRFLATDTQYF
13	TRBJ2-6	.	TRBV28	CATSMWGANVLTF
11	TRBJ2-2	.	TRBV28	CASSFTGELFF
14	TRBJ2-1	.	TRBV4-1	CASSPLTGRNEQFF
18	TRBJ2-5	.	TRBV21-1	CASSLGQGQTVTQETQYF
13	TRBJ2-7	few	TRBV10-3	CAIRLDSIYEQYF
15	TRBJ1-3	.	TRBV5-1	CASSPGGTSGNTIYF
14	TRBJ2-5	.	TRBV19	CASSIDWRTETQYF
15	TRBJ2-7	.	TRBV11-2	CASSLDGGTGYEQYF
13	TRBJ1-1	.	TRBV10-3	CAISESENTEAFF